A single sample is the source of the 31 T cell receptor beta chains below, sequenced in a study of T cells in Graves' hyperthyroidism and ophthalmopathy. Regions amplified from RNA transcripts were the TCR beta CDR3 regions. In the first-round RT-PCR of the TCR CDR3, the HTBI primer set was used. TCRdb processed the multiplex PCR reads anew with MiXCR; each CDR3 protein has one entry. The sample lists 210,000 or so distinct CDR3 sequences; approximately 17% were seen once. What was sequenced was blood. The receptors come from a man between 45 and 60 years old with Graves' hyperthyroidism.

This clonotype was seen repeatedly, ten times or more. This chain links TRBV7-9 with TRBJ2-5; 7 bases align to TRBD2. J gave up 2 bases and V 1 base, and 1 base lay outside the gene matches. This CDR3 has 14 residues. Germline-derived CDR1 and CDR2 are SEHNR and FQNEAQ (reference sequence). The CDR3 spells CASSLGREQETQYF. The CDR3 DNA follows: TGTGCCAGCAGCTTAGGGCGGGAGCAAGAGACCCAGTACTTC.

The chain employs TRBV6-4 and TRBJ2-1, with 8 bases fitting TRBD2. Germline CDR1 is MRHNA and CDR2 is SNTAGT. The trim removed 3 bases at V and 5 bases at J, leaving 3 bases unmatched. The CDR3 has 14 residues. CDR3 in DNA: TGTGCCAGCAGTGAAGAAGCGGGGGACAATGAGCAGTTCTTC. This translates into CASSEEAGDNEQFF.

Concerning this clonotype: This may be a read error: a much more frequent sequence differs by one nucleotide. The V and J genes are TRBV5-5 and TRBJ2-3, with D uncertain. V dropped 3 bases and J dropped 4 bases, with 15 bases sitting between them. The CDR3 consists of 15 residues. The germline gives CDR1 SGHKS, CDR2 YYEKEE (reference sequence). As DNA, the CDR3 is TGTGCCAGCAGCTCGGATGGTGCATCCGCAGATACGCAGTATTTT. Its protein product is CASSSDGASADTQYF.

There are a few counts of this clonotype. V is TRBV10-1 and J is TRBJ1-6; no definite D call. From germline, CDR1 is WNHNN and CDR2 SYGVQD (reference sequence). The CDR3 is made up of 15 amino acids. The V end was cut by 0 bases, the J end by 8 bases, with 11 bases between. The CDR3 nucleotides are TGCGCCAGCAGTGAGTCGGGGTCGGTGGATTCACCCCTCCACTTT. Its translation is CASSESGSVDSPLHF.

The genes are TRBV19 and TRBJ2-7; 11 bases match TRBD1. There are 17 residues in the CDR3. The V and J ends lost 4 bases and 3 bases, in that order; junction bases with no gene match: 11. The germline CDR1 and CDR2 sequences are LNHDA and SQIVND (reference sequence). This CDR3 is CASSRTGGPPFNYEQYF. CDR3 nucleotide sequence: TGTGCCAGTAGTAGGACAGGGGGCCCACCATTTAACTACGAGCAGTACTTC.

This clonotype has ten or more counts. The chain combines TRBV5-1 with TRBJ2-7, with 8 bases identical to TRBD1. This CDR3 comprises 15 residues. After removal of 3 bases from V and 3 bases from J, the junction contained 8 bases not matched to a gene. Germline values: CDR1 SGHRS, CDR2 YFSETQ. CDR3 nucleotides: TGCGCCAGCAGCTCGCCCGGGACAGGCCGCTACGAGCAGTACTTC. Amino acids: CASSSPGTGRYEQYF.

The chain has TRBV4-1 and TRBJ2-1; 9 nucleotides match TRBD2. J was trimmed by 7 bases and V by 2 bases; bases with no gene match: 3. CDR1 MGHRA and CDR2 YSYEKL come from the germline V gene. The CDR3 runs 14 residues. In DNA, the CDR3 is TGCGCCAGCAGCCAAAGGGCGGGGGGGAATGAGCAGTTCTTC. Its translation: CASSQRAGGNEQFF.

This clonotype was detected many times. The rearrangement joins TRBV27 to TRBJ2-7; a weak D match, TRBD1 (5 bases). V lost 4 bases to trimming and J lost 5 bases, with 15 bases between them. This CDR3 has 14 amino acids. CDR1 and CDR2 from the germline V gene are MNHEY and SMNVEV (reference sequence). The CDR3 spells CASSYDSSRDEQYF. In DNA form, the CDR3 reads TGTGCCAGCAGTTATGACAGCTCTCGGGACGAGCAGTACTTC.

This clonotype was observed at least ten times. This rearrangement joins TRBV6-1 to TRBJ1-3, with D unresolved. The V end was cut by 5 bases, the J end by 0 bases, with 14 bases between. The length of the CDR3 is 16 residues. Looked up from germline, CDR1 is MNHNS and CDR2 is SASEGT. The DNA for the CDR3 is TGTGCCAGCAGTTACCTGCGTGCGATCTCTGGAAACACCATATATTTT. Translated, it gives CASSYLRAISGNTIYF.

This clonotype was seen repeatedly, ten times or more. J is TRBJ2-3 and V is TRBV28, with D perhaps matching TRBD2 (7 bases). The germline V gene has CDR1 MDHEN and CDR2 SYDVKM. V shed 5 bases and J shed 3 bases, with 18 bases lying between them. This CDR3 comprises 16 residues. CDR3 loop: CASSLLLGGDTDTQYF. CDR3 nucleotide sequence: TGTGCCAGCAGTCTACTACTAGGGGGGGATACAGATACGCAGTATTTT.

This clonotype has at least ten counts. This sequence joins TRBV5-1 and TRBJ2-7, with 12 bases that match TRBD1. From germline, CDR1 is SGHRS and CDR2 YFSETQ. Trimming took 0 bases from V and 6 from J; bases not matched to a gene: 7. The CDR3 length is 16 residues. Written as DNA, the CDR3 is TGCGCCAGCAGCTTGGTTGGGGGACAGGGGGCTGGCGAGCAGTACTTC. It codes for CASSLVGGQGAGEQYF.

This clonotype was observed at least ten times. V and J are TRBV20-1 and TRBJ2-3; D is uncertain. Germline CDR1 reads DFQATT; CDR2 reads SNEGSKA (reference sequence). This CDR3 is built from 12 residues. Trimming pared 1 base from V and 4 bases from J, leaving 6 bases between. CDR3 nucleotide sequence: TGCAGTGCTAGAGGCGTAGCAGATACGCAGTATTTT. Its translation is CSARGVADTQYF.

This clonotype appeared many times. This chain links TRBV18 with TRBJ2-5; 12 bases are a match to TRBD2. The CDR3 has 17 residues. V trimming: 3 bases; J trimming: 5 bases; junction bases outside the gene matches: 10. The germline gives CDR1 KGHSH, CDR2 LQKENI. The CDR3: CASSPSFGTSGWETQYF. The CDR3 nucleotides are TGTGCCAGCTCACCGTCCTTCGGGACTAGCGGGTGGGAGACCCAGTACTTC.

The rearrangement links TRBV9 to TRBJ1-5, with TRBD1 matching 7 bases. Germline V gives CDR1 SGDLS, CDR2 YYNGEE. This CDR3 spans 15 amino acids. V lost 4 bases to trimming and J lost 3 bases; unmatched junction nucleotides: 7. CDR3 region: CASSISGTDNQPQHF. For the CDR3, the DNA is TGTGCCAGCAGCATCTCCGGGACAGACAATCAGCCCCAGCATTTT.

This clonotype was recorded only once. The DNA for the CDR3 is TGTGCCAGCAGCCAAGCGGGGGTCGGTCAGCCCCAGCATTTT. It is translated as CASSQAGVGQPQHF. V is TRBV14 and J is TRBJ1-5, with D possibly matching TRBD1 (5 bases). CDR1 SGHDN and CDR2 FVKESK come from the germline V gene. The CDR3 covers 14 residues. Between the trimmed V and J ends, which lost 1 base and 6 bases, there was a span of 10 bases.

Details on this clonotype: A much larger clone differs by one base, so this may be a read error. This chain links TRBV7-2 with TRBJ2-4; D gene ambiguous. Germline V gene sequence: CDR1 SGHTA, CDR2 FQGNSA. The CDR3 is made up of 16 amino acids. V gave up 6 bases and J gave up 6 bases, with 21 bases separating them. The CDR3 region is CASSLLYRGAGNIQYF. The CDR3, as DNA: TGTGCCAGCAGTCTACTATACAGAGGTGCAGGAAACATTCAGTACTTC.

This clonotype has a count of ten or more. The rearrangement uses TRBV27 and TRBJ2-1; 8 positions match TRBD2. Germline V lookup: CDR1 MNHEY, CDR2 SMNVEV (reference sequence). CDR3 length: 18 amino acids. V was clipped by 3 bases and J by 2 bases; unmatched bases: 12. CDR3 sequence: CASSFQFGGGGPYNEQFF. The CDR3 DNA is TGTGCCAGCAGTTTCCAGTTCGGTGGCGGGGGGCCCTACAATGAGCAGTTCTTC.

This clonotype has at least ten counts. V usage is TRBV2 and J usage is TRBJ2-7; D gene uncertain. CDR3 length equals 15 residues. Germline V gene sequence: CDR1 SNHLY, CDR2 FYNNEI. V dropped 2 bases and J dropped 0 bases, with 11 bases sitting between them. The CDR3 region has the DNA TGTGCCAGCAGTGAACGTCAGGCCAGCTCCTACGAGCAGTACTTC. The encoded protein is CASSERQASSYEQYF.

About this clonotype itself: The junction departs from germline at one end; a sequencing error may be responsible. This chain connects TRBV7-7 to TRBJ1-2; D unclear. CDR3 length equals 16 residues. CDR1 SSHAT and CDR2 FNYEAQ come from the germline V gene (reference sequence). CDR3 nucleotide sequence: TGTGCTAGCAGCTTAGGTTGGGCAAGAGGAACCTATGGCTACACCTTC. Its protein product is CASSLGWARGTYGYTF.

The V call is TRBV27, the J call TRBJ2-1, with TRBD2 matching 11 bases. Germline V gives CDR1 MNHEY, CDR2 SMNVEV (reference sequence). This CDR3 is 18 amino acids long. V trimming: 2 bases; J trimming: 3 bases; junction bases outside the gene matches: 9. The CDR3, as DNA: TGTGCCAGCAGTTTACGTCTAGCGGGAGGTTTTATCTACAATGAGCAGTTCTTC. Translating it yields CASSLRLAGGFIYNEQFF.

The chain combines TRBV5-1 with TRBJ2-2; 7 nucleotides agree with TRBD2. CDR3 length: 15 residues. Per germline, CDR1 SGHRS and CDR2 YFSETQ. Losses at the gene ends were 4 bases for V and 4 bases for J; bases not matched to a gene: 7. This CDR3 is CASSKRESVTGELFF. CDR3 nucleotide sequence: TGCGCCAGCAGCAAGCGGGAATCAGTCACCGGGGAGCTGTTTTTT. The full variable domain, in which reference TRBV5-1 and TRBJ2-2 provide the parts outside the CDR3, is KAGVTQTPRYLIKTRGQQVTLSCSPISGHRSVSWYQQTPGQGLQFLFEYFSETQRNKGNFPGRFSGRQFSNSRSEMNVSTLELGDSALYLCASSKRESVTGELFFGEGSRLTVL.

This clonotype was observed once. The V gene is TRBV20-1, the J gene TRBJ2-1; 13 bases are a match to TRBD2. Germline V gives CDR1 DFQATT, CDR2 SNEGSKA (reference sequence). The CDR3 consists of 15 residues. The V segment lost 6 bases and the J segment 9 bases; nucleotides outside the gene matches: 11. The CDR3 DNA sequence: TGCAGTGCAAAGGGGGGGACTAGCGGGATTAGTGAGCAGTTCTTC. Residues: CSAKGGTSGISEQFF.

This clonotype was seen at least ten times. This sequence joins TRBV20-1 and TRBJ2-7; 9 nucleotides agree with TRBD1. With 6 bases clipped from V and 4 bases from J, the junction kept 10 bases outside the gene matches. Germline assignment: CDR1 DFQATT and CDR2 SNEGSKA (reference sequence). This CDR3 spans 14 amino acids. The CDR3 DNA reads TGCAGTGCCATCCTGGGACAGGGACTTTACGAGCAGTACTTC. Translated: CSAILGQGLYEQYF.

The V and J genes are TRBV7-8 and TRBJ2-1; D ambiguous. Looked up from germline, CDR1 is SGHVS and CDR2 is FQNEAQ. The V and J ends lost 1 base and 0 bases respectively, with 7 bases between them. CDR3 length: 15 amino acids. DNA of the CDR3: TGTGCCAGCAGCTTAGGGGTTAACTCCTACAATGAGCAGTTCTTC. This translates into CASSLGVNSYNEQFF.

This clonotype occurred many times. This rearrangement joins TRBV11-3 to TRBJ2-5; a weak D match, TRBD2 (6 bases). Trimming removed 6 bases from V and 1 base from J, with 12 bases in between. The CDR3 runs to 14 residues. Germline CDR1 reads SGHNT; CDR2 reads YENEEA. Written as DNA, the CDR3 is TGTGCCAGCAGTTACCCGGGGGTCCAAGAGACCCAGTACTTC. It encodes CASSYPGVQETQYF.

V is TRBV28 and J is TRBJ2-2; either TRBD1 or TRBD2 may supply D (6 bases each). V lost 6 bases and J 3 bases, leaving 23 bases between the germline ends. The CDR3 has 18 residues. Germline CDR1 reads MDHEN; CDR2 reads SYDVKM. The CDR3 spells CASSLGVWGAADTGELFF. The CDR3 coding sequence is TGTGCCAGCAGCTTAGGGGTCTGGGGGGCGGCGGACACCGGGGAGCTGTTTTTT.

This clonotype occurred many times. The rearrangement uses TRBV28 and TRBJ1-2; D not certain. Germline V CDR1 and CDR2: MDHEN, SYDVKM. The length of the CDR3 is 13 residues. With 6 bases removed from V and 3 bases from J, the gap between germline ends came to 11 bases. The CDR3 DNA reads TGTGCCAGCAGCCCTAAGCCATACTATGGCTACACCTTC. Its translation is CASSPKPYYGYTF.

This clonotype was seen at least ten times. The rearrangement uses TRBV18 and TRBJ2-1; D assignment may be TRBD1 or TRBD2 (5 bases each). Germline V lookup: CDR1 KGHSH, CDR2 LQKENI. V lost 4 bases and J 6 bases, leaving 19 bases between the germline ends. The CDR3 extends over 16 amino acids. CDR3 DNA sequence: TGTGCCAGCTCACAAAATTCCGGGACCTTGAGCAATGAGCAGTTCTTC. This codes for CASSQNSGTLSNEQFF.

This clonotype is deemed medium-sized (0.01 to 0.1%). This sequence joins TRBV11-2 and TRBJ2-5; D is ambiguous. Germline CDR1 reads SGHAT; CDR2 reads FQNNGV. The CDR3 has 15 amino acids. V was cut by 5 bases and J by 2 bases, with 15 bases left in between. CDR3 coding DNA: TGTGCCAGCAGCGGATTAGCAAAAATTCAAGAGACCCAGTACTTC. Amino acids: CASSGLAKIQETQYF. Based on the CDR3 plus reference TRBV11-2 and TRBJ2-5, the full variable domain is EAGVAQSPRYKIIEKRQSVAFWCNPISGHATLYWYQQILGQGPKLLIQFQNNGVVDDSQLPKDRFSAERLKGVDSTLKIQPAKLEDSAVYLCASSGLAKIQETQYFGPGTRLLVL.

This sequence joins TRBV20-1 and TRBJ2-3; 12 nucleotides align to TRBD2. Germline lookup yields CDR1 DFQATT and CDR2 SNEGSKA (reference sequence). This CDR3 region has 16 residues. Trimming at V came to 1 base and at J to 2 bases, leaving 4 bases not matched to a gene. CDR3 nucleotides: TGCAGTGCTAGAGGGGGACTAGCGGGCCACACAGATACGCAGTATTTT. Its protein product is CSARGGLAGHTDTQYF.

There are many counts of this clonotype. The rearrangement uses TRBV28 and TRBJ1-5; weak D call: TRBD1 (5 bases). CDR3 length equals 15 residues. CDR1 and CDR2 (germline): MDHEN, SYDVKM. V was trimmed by 2 bases and J by 4 bases, leaving 12 bases between them. CDR3 sequence (DNA): TGTGCCAGCAGTTTAGCCGGGGACTGGAATCAGCCCCAGCATTTT. It is translated as CASSLAGDWNQPQHF.